What follows are 5 T cell receptor beta chains derived from one specimen sequenced in a study of blood T cell repertoires in COVID-19. Measured with immunoSEQ multiplex PCR; TCRdb has only the in-frame clones, and not every one. Of about 200,000 clones listed, approximately 84% were seen once; the top ten hold approximately 16%. The sequenced sample consisted of PBMCs or T cells enriched from blood (not recorded which). These receptors all come from a man aged 40-49 years who had recovered from COVID-19.

The chain combines TRBV6-5 with TRBJ2-2; 9 bases fit TRBD1. Unmatched junction bases numbered 6, after V lost 6 bases and J lost 7 bases. The CDR3 covers 14 residues. Per germline, CDR1 MNHEY and CDR2 SVGAGI. The CDR3 DNA is TGTGCCAGCAGCGCGGGACAGGGTTACGGGGAGCTGTTTTTT. Amino acids: CASSAGQGYGELFF.

V usage is TRBV3-1 (or the pseudogene TRBV3-2) and J usage is TRBJ2-1; 8 bases align to TRBD1. Losses at the gene ends were 4 bases for V and 4 bases for J; bases not matched to a gene: 6. The CDR3 loop spans 15 amino acids. Germline V gene lookup returns CDR1 LGHDT and CDR2 YNNKEL (reference sequence). The DNA of the CDR3 is TGTGCCAGCAGCCCTCAGACAGGGGATTACAATGAGCAGTTCTTC. This gives the protein CASSPQTGDYNEQFF.

The chain links TRBV25-1 to TRBJ1-5, with D unresolved. The V gene lost 4 bases and the J gene lost 7 bases, with 11 bases spanning the gap. This CDR3 spans 13 amino acids. CDR1 and CDR2 from the germline V gene are MGHDK and SYGVNS. The CDR3 sequence is CASSAGSGQPQHF. The CDR3 DNA follows: TGTGCCAGCAGTGCGGGGTCGGGGCAGCCCCAGCATTTT.

The V and J genes are TRBV11-2 and TRBJ2-5, with TRBD1 identical over 10 bases. This CDR3 has 19 amino acids. CDR1 is SGHAT, CDR2 FQNNGV, per germline. J gave up 1 base and V 5 bases, and 16 bases lay outside the gene matches. The CDR3 DNA follows: TGTGCCAGCAGCCCAACCCCCTGGGGCCGGGACAGGGGCCAAGAGACCCAGTACTTC. Translating gives CASSPTPWGRDRGQETQYF.

The gene calls are TRBV3-1 (or the pseudogene TRBV3-2) and TRBJ1-3; D is ambiguous. The V end was cut by 6 bases, the J end by 1 base, with 10 bases between. Germline V gene lookup returns CDR1 LGHDT and CDR2 YNNKEL (reference sequence). The CDR3 consists of 14 residues. The CDR3 protein is CASRLGVSGNTIYF. For the CDR3, the DNA is TGTGCCAGCAGGCTCGGGGTATCTGGAAACACCATATATTTT.